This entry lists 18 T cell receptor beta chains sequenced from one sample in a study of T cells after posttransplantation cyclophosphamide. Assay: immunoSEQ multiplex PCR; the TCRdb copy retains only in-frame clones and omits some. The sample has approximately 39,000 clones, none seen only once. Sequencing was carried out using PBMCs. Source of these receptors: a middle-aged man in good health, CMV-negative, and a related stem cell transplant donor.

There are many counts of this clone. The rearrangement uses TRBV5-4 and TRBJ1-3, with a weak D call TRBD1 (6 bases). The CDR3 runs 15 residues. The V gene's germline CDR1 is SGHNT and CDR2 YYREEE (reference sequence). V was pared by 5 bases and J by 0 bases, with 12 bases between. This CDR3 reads CASRSDRSSGNTIYF. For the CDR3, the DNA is TGTGCCAGCAGGTCCGACAGGAGCTCTGGAAACACCATATATTTT.

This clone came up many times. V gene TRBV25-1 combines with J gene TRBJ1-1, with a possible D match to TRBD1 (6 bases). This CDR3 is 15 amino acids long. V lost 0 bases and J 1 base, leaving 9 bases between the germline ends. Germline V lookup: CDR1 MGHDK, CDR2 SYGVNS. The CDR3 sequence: CASSEYRGGNTEAFF. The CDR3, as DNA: TGTGCCAGCAGTGAATATAGGGGGGGGAACACTGAAGCTTTCTTT.

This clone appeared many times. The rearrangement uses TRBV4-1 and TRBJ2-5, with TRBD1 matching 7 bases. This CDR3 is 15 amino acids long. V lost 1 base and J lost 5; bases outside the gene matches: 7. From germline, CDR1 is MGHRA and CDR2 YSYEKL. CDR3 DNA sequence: TGCGCCAGCAGCCAAGTTAAGGGGGCTCTGGAGACCCAGTACTTC. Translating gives CASSQVKGALETQYF.

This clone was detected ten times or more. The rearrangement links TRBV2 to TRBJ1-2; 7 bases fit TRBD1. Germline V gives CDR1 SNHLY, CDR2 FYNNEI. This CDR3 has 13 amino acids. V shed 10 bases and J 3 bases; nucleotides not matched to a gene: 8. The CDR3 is CAILSGTDYGYTF. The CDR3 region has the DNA TGTGCCATTCTTTCCGGGACAGACTATGGCTACACCTTC.

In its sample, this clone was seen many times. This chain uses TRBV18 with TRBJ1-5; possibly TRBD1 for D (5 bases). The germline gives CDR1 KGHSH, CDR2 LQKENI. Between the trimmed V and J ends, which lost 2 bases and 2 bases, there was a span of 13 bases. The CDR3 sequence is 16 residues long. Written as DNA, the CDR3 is TGTGCCAGCTCACCAAGGGAGGGGAGAGGCAATCAGCCCCAGCATTTT. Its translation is CASSPREGRGNQPQHF.

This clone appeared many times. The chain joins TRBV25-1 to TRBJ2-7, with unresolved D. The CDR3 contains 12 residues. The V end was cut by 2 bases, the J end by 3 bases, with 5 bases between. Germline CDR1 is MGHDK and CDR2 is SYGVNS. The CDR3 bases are TGTGCCAGCAGTGAAGGTAGCTACGAGCAGTACTTC. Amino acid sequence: CASSEGSYEQYF.

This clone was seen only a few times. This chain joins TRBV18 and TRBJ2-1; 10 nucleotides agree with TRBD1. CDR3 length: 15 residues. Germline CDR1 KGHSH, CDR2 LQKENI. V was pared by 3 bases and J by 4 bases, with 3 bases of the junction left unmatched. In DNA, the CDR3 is TGTGCCAGCTCACCCTCGGGACAGGGGTACAATGAGCAGTTCTTC. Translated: CASSPSGQGYNEQFF.

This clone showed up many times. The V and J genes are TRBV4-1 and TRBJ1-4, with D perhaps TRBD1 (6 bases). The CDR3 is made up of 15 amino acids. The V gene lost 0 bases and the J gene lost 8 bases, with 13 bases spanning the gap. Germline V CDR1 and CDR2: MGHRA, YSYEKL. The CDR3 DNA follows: TGCGCCAGCAGCCAAGATTACAGGGTGGGAGAAAAACTGTTTTTT. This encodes CASSQDYRVGEKLFF.

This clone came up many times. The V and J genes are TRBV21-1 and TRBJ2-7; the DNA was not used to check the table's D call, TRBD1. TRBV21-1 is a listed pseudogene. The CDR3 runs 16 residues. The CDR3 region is CASSKGGRRRSYEQYF. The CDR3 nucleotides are TGTGCCAGCAGCAAAGGGGGGCGCCGAAGGTCCTACGAGCAGTACTTC.

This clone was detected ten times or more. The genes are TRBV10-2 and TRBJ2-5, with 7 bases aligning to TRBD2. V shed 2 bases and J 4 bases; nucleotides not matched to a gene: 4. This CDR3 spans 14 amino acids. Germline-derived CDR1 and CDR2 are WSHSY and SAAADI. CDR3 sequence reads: CASSEAGEGETQYF. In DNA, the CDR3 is TGCGCCAGCAGTGAGGCGGGAGAGGGAGAGACCCAGTACTTC.

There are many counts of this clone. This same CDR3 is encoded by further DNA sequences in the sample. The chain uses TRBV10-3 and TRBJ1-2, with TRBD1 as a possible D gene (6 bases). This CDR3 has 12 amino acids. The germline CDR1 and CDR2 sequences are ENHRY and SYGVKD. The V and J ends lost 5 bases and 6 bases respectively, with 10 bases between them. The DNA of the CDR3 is TGTGCCATCAGTCAACAGGGCCATGGCTACACCTTC. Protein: CAISQQGHGYTF.

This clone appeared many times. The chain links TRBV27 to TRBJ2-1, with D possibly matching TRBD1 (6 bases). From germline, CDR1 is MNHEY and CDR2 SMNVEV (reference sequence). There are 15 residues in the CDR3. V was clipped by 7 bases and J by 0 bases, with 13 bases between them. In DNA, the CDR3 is TGTGCCAGCACCTCAGGGGCAGGCTCCTACAATGAGCAGTTCTTC. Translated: CASTSGAGSYNEQFF.

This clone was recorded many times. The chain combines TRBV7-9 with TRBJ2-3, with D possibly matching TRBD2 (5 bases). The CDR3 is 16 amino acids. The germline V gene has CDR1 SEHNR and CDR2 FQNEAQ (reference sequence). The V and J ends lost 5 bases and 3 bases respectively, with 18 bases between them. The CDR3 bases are TGTGCCAGCAGCCCCCCTACCGGGGTTGGTACAGATACGCAGTATTTT. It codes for CASSPPTGVGTDTQYF.

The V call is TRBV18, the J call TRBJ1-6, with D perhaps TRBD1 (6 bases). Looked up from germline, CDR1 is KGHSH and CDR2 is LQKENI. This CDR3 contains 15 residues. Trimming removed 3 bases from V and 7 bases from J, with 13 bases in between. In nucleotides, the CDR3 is TGTGCCAGCTCACCCACCAGGGGCCAGAATTCACCCCTCCACTTT. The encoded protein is CASSPTRGQNSPLHF.

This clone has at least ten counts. The CDR3 spells CASSLPTQGQGARAFF. CDR3 coding DNA: TGTGCCAGCAGCTTGCCTACCCAGGGACAGGGGGCGCGTGCTTTCTTT. The V gene is TRBV5-4, the J gene TRBJ1-1; 12 bases match TRBD1. Trimming took 1 base from V and 11 from J; bases not matched to a gene: 12. The CDR3 consists of 16 residues. Germline values: CDR1 SGHNT, CDR2 YYREEE (reference sequence).

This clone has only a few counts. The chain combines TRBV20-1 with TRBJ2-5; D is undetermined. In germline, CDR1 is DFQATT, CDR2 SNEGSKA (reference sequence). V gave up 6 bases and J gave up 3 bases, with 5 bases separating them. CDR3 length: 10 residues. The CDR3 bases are TGCAGTGCCCCAGAAGAGACCCAGTACTTC. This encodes CSAPEETQYF.

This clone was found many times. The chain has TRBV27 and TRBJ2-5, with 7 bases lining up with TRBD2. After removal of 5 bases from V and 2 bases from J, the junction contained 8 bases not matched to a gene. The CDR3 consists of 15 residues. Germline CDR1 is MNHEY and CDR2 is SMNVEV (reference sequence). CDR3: CASSRKGLSQETQYF. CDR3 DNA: TGTGCCAGCAGTCGAAAGGGACTAAGTCAAGAGACCCAGTACTTC.

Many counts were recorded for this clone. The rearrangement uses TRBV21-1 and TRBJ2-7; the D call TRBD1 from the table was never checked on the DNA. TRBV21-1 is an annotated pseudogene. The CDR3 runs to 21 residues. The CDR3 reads CASSKEKFRGQRRARGLEQYF. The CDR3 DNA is TGTGCCAGCAGCAAAGAGAAGTTTAGGGGACAGCGACGGGCGAGGGGCCTCGAGCAGTACTTC.